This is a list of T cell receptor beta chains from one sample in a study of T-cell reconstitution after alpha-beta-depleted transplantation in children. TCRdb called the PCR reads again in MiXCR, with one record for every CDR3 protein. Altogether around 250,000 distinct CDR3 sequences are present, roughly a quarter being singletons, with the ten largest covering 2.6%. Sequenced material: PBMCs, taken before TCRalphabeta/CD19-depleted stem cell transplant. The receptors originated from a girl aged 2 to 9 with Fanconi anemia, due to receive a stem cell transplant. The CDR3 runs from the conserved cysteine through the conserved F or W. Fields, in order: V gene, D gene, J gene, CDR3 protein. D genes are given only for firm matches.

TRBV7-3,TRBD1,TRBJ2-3,CASSLRQGADTQYF
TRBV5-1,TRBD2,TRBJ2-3,CASSLGLAGYDTQYF
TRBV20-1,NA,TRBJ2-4,CSAGTRRLAKNIQYF
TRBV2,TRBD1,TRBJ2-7,CASSERDSSAYEQYF
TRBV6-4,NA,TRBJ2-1,CASRGGGPENQQFF
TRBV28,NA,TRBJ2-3,CASTPSLGQRHTQYF
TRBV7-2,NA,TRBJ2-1,CASSLAPGFGSYNEQFF
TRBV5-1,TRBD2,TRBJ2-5,CASSHGTSGREETQYF
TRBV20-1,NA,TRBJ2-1,CSARVVQEDYNEQFF
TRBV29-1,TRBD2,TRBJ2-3,CSVEGLAGGPSTDTQYF
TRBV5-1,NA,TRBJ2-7,CASSLEGGVSYEQYF
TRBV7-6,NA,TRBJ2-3,CASSLAQIADTQYF
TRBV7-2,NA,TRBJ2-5,CASSLDRFRETQYF
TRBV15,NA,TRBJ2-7,CATSGGRNYEQYF
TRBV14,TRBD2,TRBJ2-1,CASSQDLLVSGSYEQFF
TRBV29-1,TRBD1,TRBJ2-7,CSVAGTGDPYEQYF
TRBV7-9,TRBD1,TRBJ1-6,CASSPMDRDPWAPLHF
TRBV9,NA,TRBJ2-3,CASSGEGGQRDTQYF
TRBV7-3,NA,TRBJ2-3,CASSSGVTQYF
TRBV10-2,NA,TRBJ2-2,CASYILPSGHDTGELFF
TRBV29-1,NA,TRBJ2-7,CSVESRWEQYF
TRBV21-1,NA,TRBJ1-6,CASISPLHF
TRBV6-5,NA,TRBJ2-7,CASRSLSEQYF
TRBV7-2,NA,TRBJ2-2,CASSLGLAANTGELFF
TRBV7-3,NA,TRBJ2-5,CASSLSGGGQETQYF
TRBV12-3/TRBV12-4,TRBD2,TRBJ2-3,CASRRTSGGGTQYF
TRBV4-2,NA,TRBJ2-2,CASSHPGELFF
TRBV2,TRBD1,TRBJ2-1,CATSRTGDNEQFF
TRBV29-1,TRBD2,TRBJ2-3,CSVETSGGYTDTQYF
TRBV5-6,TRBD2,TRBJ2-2,CASSPWTSGDTGELFF
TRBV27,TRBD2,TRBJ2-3,CASSSPGGGQLDTQYF
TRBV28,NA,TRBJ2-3,CASSLQRELVTQYF
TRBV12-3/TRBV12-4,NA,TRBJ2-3,CASSLPGARTDTQYF
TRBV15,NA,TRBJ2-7,CATNIPIRGTSYEQYF
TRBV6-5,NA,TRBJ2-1,CASSYSKGYHEQFF
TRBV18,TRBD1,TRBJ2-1,CASSPTGTELYNEQFF
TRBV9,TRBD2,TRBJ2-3,CASSVFNGRTDTQYF
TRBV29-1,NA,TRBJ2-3,CSVDRPRGAAFGTQYF
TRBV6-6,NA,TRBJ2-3,CASRDWTDTQYF
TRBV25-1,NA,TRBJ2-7,CASSESPLTYEQYF
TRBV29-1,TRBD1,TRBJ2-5,CSVLGTENNRNQETQYF
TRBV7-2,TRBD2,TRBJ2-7,CASSLGLGVDYEQYF
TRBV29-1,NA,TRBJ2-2,CSGIGQSGELFF
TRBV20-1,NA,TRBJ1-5,CSASISSNQPQHF
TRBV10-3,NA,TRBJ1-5,CAISGGGNQPQHF
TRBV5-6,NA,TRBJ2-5,CASSSYRTAETQYF
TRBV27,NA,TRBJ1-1,CASSRFNRETEAFF
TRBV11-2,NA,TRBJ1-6,CASRFRGRDSPLHF
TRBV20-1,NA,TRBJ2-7,CSASLPARVYEQYF